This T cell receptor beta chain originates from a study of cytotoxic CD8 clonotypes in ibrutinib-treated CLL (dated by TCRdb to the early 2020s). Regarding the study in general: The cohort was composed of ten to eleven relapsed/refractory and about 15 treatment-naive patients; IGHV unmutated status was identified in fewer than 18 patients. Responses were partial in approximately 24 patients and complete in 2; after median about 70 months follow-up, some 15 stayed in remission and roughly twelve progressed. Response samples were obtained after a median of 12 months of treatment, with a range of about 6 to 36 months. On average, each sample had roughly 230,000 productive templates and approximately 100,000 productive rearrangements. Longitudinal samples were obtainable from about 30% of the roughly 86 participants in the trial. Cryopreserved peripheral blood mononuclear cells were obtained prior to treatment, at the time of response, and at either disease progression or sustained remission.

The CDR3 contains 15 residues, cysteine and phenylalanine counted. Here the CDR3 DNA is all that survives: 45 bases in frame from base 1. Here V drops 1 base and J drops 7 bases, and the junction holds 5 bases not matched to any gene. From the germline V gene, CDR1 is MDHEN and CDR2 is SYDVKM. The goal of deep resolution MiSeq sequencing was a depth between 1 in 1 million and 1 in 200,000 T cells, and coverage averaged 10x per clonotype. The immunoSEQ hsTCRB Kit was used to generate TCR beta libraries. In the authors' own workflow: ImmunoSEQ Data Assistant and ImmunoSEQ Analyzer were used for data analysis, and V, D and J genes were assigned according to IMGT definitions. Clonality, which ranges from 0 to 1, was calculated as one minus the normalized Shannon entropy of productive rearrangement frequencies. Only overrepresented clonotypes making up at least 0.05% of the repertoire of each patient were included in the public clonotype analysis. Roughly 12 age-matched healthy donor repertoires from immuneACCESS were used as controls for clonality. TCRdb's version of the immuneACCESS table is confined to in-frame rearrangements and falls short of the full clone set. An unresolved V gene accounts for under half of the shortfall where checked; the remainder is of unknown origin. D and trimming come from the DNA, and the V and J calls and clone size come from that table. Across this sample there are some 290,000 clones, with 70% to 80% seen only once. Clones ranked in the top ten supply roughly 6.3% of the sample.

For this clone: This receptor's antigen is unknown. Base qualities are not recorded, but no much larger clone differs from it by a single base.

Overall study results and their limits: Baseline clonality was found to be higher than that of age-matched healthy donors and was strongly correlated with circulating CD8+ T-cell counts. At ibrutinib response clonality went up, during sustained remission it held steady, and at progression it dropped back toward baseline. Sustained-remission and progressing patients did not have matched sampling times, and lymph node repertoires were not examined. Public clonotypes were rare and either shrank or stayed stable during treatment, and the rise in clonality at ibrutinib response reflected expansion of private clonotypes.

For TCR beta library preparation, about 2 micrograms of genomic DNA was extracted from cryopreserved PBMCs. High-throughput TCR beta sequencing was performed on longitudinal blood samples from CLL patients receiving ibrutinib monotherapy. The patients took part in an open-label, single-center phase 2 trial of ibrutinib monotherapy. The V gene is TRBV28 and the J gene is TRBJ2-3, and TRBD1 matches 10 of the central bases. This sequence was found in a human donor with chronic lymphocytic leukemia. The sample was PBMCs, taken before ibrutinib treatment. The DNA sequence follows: TGTGCCAGCAGTTTATCTGGGACAGGGGCCCATACGCAGTATTTT. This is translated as CASSLSGTGAHTQYF.